The source of this T cell receptor (beta chain) is a study of glioma-infiltrating T cells after dendritic cell vaccination. Selection required adequate fresh-frozen tumor tissue plus more than two years' survival data. Trimming pared 7 bases from V and 7 bases from J, leaving 21 bases between. The CDR3 totals 15 residues. Germline lookup yields CDR1 SGHRS and CDR2 YFSETQ. TCRB CDR3 was amplified from 2 ug genomic DNA or less. Measured with immunoSEQ multiplex PCR; TCRdb has only the in-frame clones, and not every one. The profile shows 80,000 to 95,000 clones, 85% of them singletons. The gene calls are TRBV5-1 and TRBJ2-1; D might be TRBD2 (7 bases). This material consisted of blood, taken before dendritic cell vaccination. The receptor was isolated from a human donor with glioblastoma. The CDR3 region is CASGGGYTGQNEQFF. CDR3 sequence (DNA): TGCGCCAGCGGGGGGGGCTATACAGGTCAGAATGAGCAGTTCTTC.